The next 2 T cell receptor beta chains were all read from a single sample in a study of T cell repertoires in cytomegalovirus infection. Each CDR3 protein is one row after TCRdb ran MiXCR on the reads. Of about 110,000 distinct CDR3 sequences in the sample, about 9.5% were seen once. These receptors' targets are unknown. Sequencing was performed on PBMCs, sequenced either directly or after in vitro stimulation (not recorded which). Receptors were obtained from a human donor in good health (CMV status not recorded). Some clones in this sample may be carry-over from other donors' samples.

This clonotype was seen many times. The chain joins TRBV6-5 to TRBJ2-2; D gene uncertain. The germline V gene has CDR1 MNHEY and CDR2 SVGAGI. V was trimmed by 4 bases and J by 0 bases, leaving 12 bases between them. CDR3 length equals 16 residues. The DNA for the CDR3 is TGTGCCAGCAGTTCGCGCAGGCCCACGAACACCGGGGAGCTGTTTTTT. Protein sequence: CASSSRRPTNTGELFF.

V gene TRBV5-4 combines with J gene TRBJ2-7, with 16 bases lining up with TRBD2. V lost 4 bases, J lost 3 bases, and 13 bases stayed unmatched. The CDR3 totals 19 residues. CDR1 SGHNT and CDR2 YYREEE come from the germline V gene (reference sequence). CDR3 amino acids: CASSPDPGTSGRVNYEQYV. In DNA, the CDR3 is TGTGCCAGCAGCCCGGATCCCGGGACTAGCGGGAGGGTGAACTACGAGCAGTACGTC.